The source of this TCR beta chain is a study of cytomegalovirus exposure and HLA in healthy donors. Whole-study findings and limits: Most observed TCR sequences were rare, whereas some public TCRs were detected in many donors. Three chains linked to CMV were shown in vitro to be specific for CMV antigens.

Germline CDR1 is LNHDA and CDR2 is SQIVND (reference sequence). Trimming removed 7 bases from V and 6 bases from J; junction bases left unmatched: 13. The CDR3 covers 15 residues. The protocol was immunoSEQ multiplex PCR, while the TCRdb copy is restricted to in-frame clones and leaves out a portion. The repertoire holds about 120,000 clones, with roughly 90% as singletons. Regarding this clone: Its antigen is currently unknown.

This TCR derives from a young woman in good health and CMV-seronegative. Material: PBMCs. This chain links TRBV19 with TRBJ1-2; 8 positions agree with TRBD1. The DNA for the CDR3 is TGTGCCAGTACCCGTCCCGGACAGGGTGGGAATGGCTACACCTTC. It encodes CASTRPGQGGNGYTF.